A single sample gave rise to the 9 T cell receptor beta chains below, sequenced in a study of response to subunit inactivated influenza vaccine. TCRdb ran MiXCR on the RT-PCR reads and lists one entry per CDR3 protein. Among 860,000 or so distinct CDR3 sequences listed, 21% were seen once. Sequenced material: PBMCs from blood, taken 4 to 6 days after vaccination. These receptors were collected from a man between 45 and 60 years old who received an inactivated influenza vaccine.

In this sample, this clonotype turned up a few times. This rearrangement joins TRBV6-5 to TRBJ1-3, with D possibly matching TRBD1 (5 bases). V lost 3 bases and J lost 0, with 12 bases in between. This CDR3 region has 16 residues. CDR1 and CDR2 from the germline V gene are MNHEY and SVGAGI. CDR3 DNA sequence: TGTGCCAGCAGTTATACAGGCCTGAGCTCTGGAAACACCATATATTTT. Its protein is CASSYTGLSSGNTIYF.

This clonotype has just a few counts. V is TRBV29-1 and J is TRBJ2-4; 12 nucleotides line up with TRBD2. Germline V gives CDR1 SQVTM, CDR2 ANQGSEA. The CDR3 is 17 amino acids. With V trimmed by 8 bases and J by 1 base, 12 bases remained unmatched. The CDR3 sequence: CSFSPSGGARAKNIQYF. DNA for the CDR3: TGCAGCTTCAGCCCTAGCGGGGGGGCCCGTGCCAAAAACATTCAGTACTTC.

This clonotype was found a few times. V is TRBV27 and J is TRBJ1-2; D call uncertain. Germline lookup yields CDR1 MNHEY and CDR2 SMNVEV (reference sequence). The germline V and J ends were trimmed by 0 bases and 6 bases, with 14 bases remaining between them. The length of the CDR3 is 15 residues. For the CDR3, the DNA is TGTGCCAGCAGTTTATCGATTCCCCTGAAAGATGGCTACACCTTC. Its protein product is CASSLSIPLKDGYTF.

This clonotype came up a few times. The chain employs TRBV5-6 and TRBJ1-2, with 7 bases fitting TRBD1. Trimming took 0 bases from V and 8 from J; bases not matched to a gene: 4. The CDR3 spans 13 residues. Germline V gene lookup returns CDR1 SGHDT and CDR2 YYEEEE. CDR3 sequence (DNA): TGTGCCAGCAGCTTGGAGTACAGGGGCGGCTACACCTTC. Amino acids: CASSLEYRGGYTF.

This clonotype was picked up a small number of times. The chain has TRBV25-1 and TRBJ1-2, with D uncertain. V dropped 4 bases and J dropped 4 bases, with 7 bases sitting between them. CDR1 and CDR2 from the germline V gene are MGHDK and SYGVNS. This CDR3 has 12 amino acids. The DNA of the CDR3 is TGTGCCAGCAGTGGCGCCCTCTATGGCTACACCTTC. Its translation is CASSGALYGYTF.

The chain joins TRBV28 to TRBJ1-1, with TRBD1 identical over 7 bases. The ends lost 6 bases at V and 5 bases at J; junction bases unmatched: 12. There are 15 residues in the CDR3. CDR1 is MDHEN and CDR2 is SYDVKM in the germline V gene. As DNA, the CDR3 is TGTGCCAGCAGCAAAGGTGGGGCAGGGGGTACTGAAGCTTTCTTT. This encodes CASSKGGAGGTEAFF.

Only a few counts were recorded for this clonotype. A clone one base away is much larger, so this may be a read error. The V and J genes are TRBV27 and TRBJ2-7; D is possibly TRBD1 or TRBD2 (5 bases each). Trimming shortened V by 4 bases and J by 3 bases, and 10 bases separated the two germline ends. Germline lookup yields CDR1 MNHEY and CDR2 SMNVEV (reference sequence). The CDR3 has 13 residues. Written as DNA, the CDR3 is TGTGCCAGCAGTTGGGGACGGAACTACGAGCAGTACTTC. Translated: CASSWGRNYEQYF.

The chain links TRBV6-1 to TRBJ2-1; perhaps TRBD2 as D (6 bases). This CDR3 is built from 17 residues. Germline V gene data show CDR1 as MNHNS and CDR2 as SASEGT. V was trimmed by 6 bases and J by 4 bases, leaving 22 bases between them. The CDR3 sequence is CASRGWEVAEAYNEQFF. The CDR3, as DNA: TGTGCCAGCAGAGGCTGGGAAGTAGCGGAAGCATACAATGAGCAGTTCTTC.

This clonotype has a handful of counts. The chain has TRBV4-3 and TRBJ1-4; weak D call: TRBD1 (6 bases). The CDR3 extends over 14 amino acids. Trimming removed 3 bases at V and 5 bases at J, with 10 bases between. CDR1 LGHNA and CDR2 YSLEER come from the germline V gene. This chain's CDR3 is CASSQSQGNEKLFF. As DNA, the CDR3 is TGCGCCAGCAGCCAGTCTCAGGGGAATGAAAAACTGTTTTTT.